This T cell receptor beta chain was sequenced in a study of cytomegalovirus exposure and HLA in healthy donors (dated by TCRdb to 2016 to 2017). About the study as a whole: An earlier analysis of approximately 550 of the donors reported about 250 Gb of sequence data and roughly 110 million unique TCR beta sequences from around 200 million T cells. Donor age, sex, ethnicity and CMV serostatus were collected together with the repertoire data. The genetic ancestry cluster associated with self-reported Caucasian donors included over 65% of the 300 to 450 genotyped donors. Around 330 gigabases of sequencing data and 91 million or so unique TCR sequences made up an early release that covered nearly 650 HLA-typed donors. Every repertoire in the discovery cohort had been generated on one and the same sequencing platform. Typing coverage differed by locus: A, B, C, DRB1 and DQB1 were typed in about 629-640 donors, DQA1 in 500 to 550, DPA1 in some 610, and DPB1 in about 450. To predict cytomegalovirus infection status, the study brought together high-throughput TCR immunosequencing, statistical association of individual TCRs with disease status, and machine learning. A later analysis re-analyzed previously published TCR beta repertoires from 666 donors and added high-resolution HLA genotyping to study TCR occurrence patterns. In addition to the first cohort of 650 to 750 subjects, a separate validation cohort of 130 or so different subjects was used. On average, roughly 200,000 unique TCR beta nucleotide sequences were sequenced per donor among fewer than 500 genotyped donors of the cohort, with roughly 18% of those sequences being non-productive. Four or five DR-DQ haplotypes were treated as single units for association and clustering because of strong linkage in the cohort. The study used immunosequencing to profile the T cell repertoires of approximately 640 subjects and linked those repertoires to cytomegalovirus serostatus. Both class I and class II loci were covered by HLA typing, at four-digit resolution. An earlier analysis of nearly 600 of the donors applied high-throughput TCR beta sequencing to assess whether each TCR beta V gene segment acted as functional or pseudogenic. The study aimed to test whether signatures of past pathogen exposure could be identified by cataloging public T cell receptors. The later analysis used no new phenotypic data to find candidate immune exposures, relying instead on TCR beta sequences and their occurrence across donors. A later genetic analysis used genome-wide SNP genotypes for about 55% of the 666 donors, treating that subset as a discovery cohort.

Note on this clone: Its antigen remains undetermined. Per-base qualities were not stored, and no clone one base away is much larger.

Including the terminal cysteine and phenylalanine, the CDR3 comprises 13 residues. Only the CDR3 region is kept as DNA, spanning 39 bases read in frame from base 1. The germline V gene provides CDR1 SGHRS and CDR2 YFSETQ. Clipping removes 3 bases from V and 13 bases from J, with 10 as the unmatched junction base count. Libraries were built with the immunoSEQ multiplex PCR assay. For the multiplex PCR, a mixture combining 60 forward primers for TCR Vbeta segments and 13 reverse primers for TCR Jbeta segments was used. Amplification of the CDR3 region of rearranged TCR beta genes was performed with a multiplex PCR assay on genomic DNA. Amplified TCR beta libraries were sequenced as 87-base-pair reads on the Illumina HiSeq System. As for how the authors treated the data: A later analysis counted about 80 million unique TCR beta chains across the 600 to 850 repertoires, and 10 million to 11 million of these chains were shared by at least two donors. To remove PCR and sequencing errors, raw reads were error-corrected and collapsed into unique sequences using a nearest-neighbor algorithm that merged closely related sequences. To assign V, D and J gene segments, CDR3 sequences were aligned to IMGT reference sequences. For a sequence to be retained, at least a six-nucleotide match to both a V gene segment and a J gene segment was required. A rearrangement was called productive if the CDR3 had no stop codons and remained in frame with V and J, and every other rearrangement was called non-productive. CDR3 was defined according to IMGT convention as the region running from the second conserved V-encoded cysteine to the conserved J-encoded phenylalanine. The earlier analysis of about 560 of the donors excluded any sequence lacking an unambiguous match to a single V gene segment. In an earlier analysis of several hundred of the donors, V segments were called functional above 56.7% productive rearrangements and were called segregating when the between-donor standard deviation exceeded 5%. A statistical classification framework was built to diagnose cytomegalovirus status from the catalog of TCR beta chain sequences. In a later analysis, V and J genes were assigned by comparing TCR nucleotide sequences against IMGT/GENE-DB human TR gene sequences. In a later analysis, CDR3 sequences and most-parsimonious VDJ recombination scenarios were assigned using the TCRdist pipeline. In a later analysis, each TCR beta chain was defined by its CDR3 amino acid sequence together with its V-gene family, and reads without a unique V-gene family were excluded. In a later analysis, nearly 600 highly shared, low-generation-probability nucleotide sequences were removed to address suspected cross-contamination and a sequencing artifact. In a later analysis, a clonal expansion index for each public chain was calculated from normalized within-repertoire ranks of inferred template counts. In a later analysis, generation probabilities were computed with a VDJ recombination model fitted to out-of-frame rearrangements, and the resulting probabilities were checked against IGoR. In a later analysis, hypergeometric tests were used to score TCR-TCR, TCR-HLA and TCR-CMV co-occurrence, with a repertoire-size bias correction applied to TCR pairs. In a later analysis, false discovery rates were estimated by permuting HLA or CMV assignments 20 times. In a later analysis, co-occurring TCRs were grouped using DBSCAN, and TCRdist sequence similarity was added for clustering within HLA-allele-positive subsets. Repertoires with fewer than 30,000 or more than 120,000 public chains, plus five repertoires with anomalous nucleotide sharing, were excluded from co-occurrence clustering. Not all clones reach the TCRdb copy of this immuneACCESS table, which keeps in-frame sequences only. Checked studies attribute under half of the gap to unresolved V genes and leave the rest unexplained. Clonal size and the V and J genes are those of that table, whereas D and trimming came from the DNA. The sample table lists 150,000 or so clones, approximately 80% of them with a count of one. Together, the top ten hold roughly 8% of the sample.

The cohort comprised hundreds of healthy bone marrow donors. Cohort members were all nominally healthy when sampled, although unrecorded immune exposures were likely present. The donor was CMV seropositive and belonged to the group of 250 to 350 seropositive cohort members. A peripheral blood sample was provided by each donor, and peripheral blood mononuclear cells were used for TCR beta sequencing. Genomic DNA extraction from the blood cell samples was performed with the Qiagen DNeasy Blood Extraction Kit. Study-wide findings and limitations: V-gene and J-gene trimming of TCR beta chains was associated with a missense DCLRE1C variant in a later genetic analysis, and the association was replicated in an independent cohort. Strong co-occurrence of HLA alleles, especially DR and DQ, made assigning TCR associations to individual alleles difficult. A total of roughly 160 TCR beta chains were listed by the study as associated with cytomegalovirus. The authors suggested that the approach could potentially be extended to other disease states and immunological phenotypes. Because some donors lacked HLA typing at each locus, the association tests relied only on the typed subset. A further reported finding was that TCR beta sequences accurately predicted the HLA-A and HLA-B alleles for most subjects in the first cohort. Several of the top co-occurrence clusters appeared to be linked to parvovirus B19, influenza, CMV and Epstein-Barr virus, according to a later analysis. Roughly uniform sequencing depth across donors was assumed in presence/absence analyses, although this assumption may not hold. A later analysis associated 16,951 TCR beta sequences with specific HLA alleles at a false discovery rate of 0.05. Compared with equally common non-associated chains, HLA-associated TCR beta chains in a later analysis were more clonally expanded and had lower generation probabilities. Correlated functional status among segregating V segments might reflect linkage disequilibrium, but an unknown experimental factor could not be ruled out. For the cohort, immune exposure information was limited to CMV serostatus. In both the original and validation cohorts, the classifier was reported to diagnose cytomegalovirus status with high specificity and sensitivity. A later analysis found that TCR association rates varied across HLA loci, with DRB1 alleles showing the most associated TCRs and HLA-C alleles the fewest. Because counts were too low, approximately 15 rarely observed V segments, including chromosome 9 orphons, were excluded from the earlier analysis of a few hundred of the donors. In a later genetic analysis, fewer N-insertions in productive TCRs were reported among donors in an Asian-associated ancestry cluster than the approximately 670-donor mean. A cluster of highly shared sequence variants was judged likely to be a technical artifact of the sequencing pipeline. The cohort was sequenced for TCR beta chains only, and without alpha or paired-chain data the features that could be detected were limited. A later analysis found that most CMV-associated TCR beta chains appeared HLA-restricted, with HLA associations seemingly driven largely by CMV exposure. While some public TCRs were present in many individuals, most TCR sequences turned up only very rarely across donors. Because the 87-base-pair reads could not distinguish some IMGT-functional V segments, including TRBV6-2 and TRBV6-3, those segments were excluded. Three of the identified cytomegalovirus-associated TCR beta chains were confirmed in vitro to be specific for cytomegalovirus antigens. Broadly in line with IMGT annotations, most TCR beta V segments showed up in productive rearrangements about 87% or about 30% of the time in an earlier analysis of about 500 of the donors.

The specimen sequenced was PBMCs. The sequence was obtained from a male donor in good health and CMV-seropositive. Recombination connected TRBV5-1 to TRBJ2-5; TRBD2 lines up with 9 middle nucleotides. The DNA sequence reads TGCGCCAGCAGCTCCCAAATAGCGGGGGAGATGTACTTC. The encoded protein is CASSSQIAGEMYF.